This TCR beta chain was found in a study of human T cells and chemical hapten exposure. Study context: Scalp application of diphenylcyclopropenone was performed weekly in patients across the entire approximately 23-week study.

In this sample, this clonotype turned up many times. Time point given: pre-sensitization, week 0. Specified treatment: therapeutic diphenylcyclopropenone sensitization with weekly scalp DPC. Sample donors consisted of patients with alopecia, aged 18 to 70 years, who were suitable for DPC. Unfractionated whole blood yielded total RNA. The CDR3 contains 11 residues. The V end was cut by 5 bases, the J end by 4 bases, with 4 bases between. Germline CDR1 reads SGHTA; CDR2 reads FQGNSA. The library tagged each cDNA molecule with unique molecular identifiers. TCRdb re-called the RACE reads with MiXCR, one entry per CDR3 protein. The sample includes over 300,000 distinct CDR3 sequences, 5.1% of them seen just once.

Sample: whole blood, taken in connection with sensitization to the hapten diphenylcyclopropenone (DPC). This TCR came from a woman aged 50 to 65 with alopecia areata. Some clones in this sample may be carry-over from other donors' samples. The rearrangement joins TRBV7-2 to TRBJ2-3; D remains ambiguous. CDR3 in amino acids: CASSASDTQYF. The DNA of the CDR3 is TGTGCCAGCAGCGCATCAGATACGCAGTATTTT.